What follows are 16 T cell receptor beta chains derived from one specimen sequenced in a study of cytomegalovirus exposure and HLA in healthy donors. The protocol was immunoSEQ multiplex PCR, while the TCRdb copy is restricted to in-frame clones and leaves out a portion. The table lists under 65,000 clones, over 85% of them singletons. The sequenced sample consisted of PBMCs. All receptors derive from a woman aged 18 to 35 in good health and CMV-seropositive.

For this clone: Other DNA sequences of this sample code for an identical CDR3. The rearrangement joins TRBV28 to TRBJ2-1; possible D gene TRBD1, 6 bases. The V end lost 2 bases, the J end lost 7 bases, and 6 bases lay between the germline ends. The CDR3 has 12 residues. Per germline, CDR1 MDHEN and CDR2 SYDVKM. CDR3 nucleotide sequence: TGTGCCAGCAGTTTAAGGGGGAATGAGCAGTTCTTC. It encodes CASSLRGNEQFF.

The chain couples TRBV30 to TRBJ1-1; maybe TRBD1 (5 bases). Germline V CDR1 and CDR2: GTSNPN, SVGIG (reference sequence). The V and J ends lost 5 bases and 0 bases respectively, with 13 bases between them. This CDR3 comprises 14 residues. CDR3 in amino acids: CAWLGQGMNTEAFF. CDR3 in DNA: TGTGCCTGGCTTGGGCAGGGAATGAACACTGAAGCTTTCTTT.

This clone has only one observation. V is TRBV14 and J is TRBJ2-4, with 12 positions matching TRBD2. J was trimmed by 4 bases and V by 3 bases; bases with no gene match: 4. Germline V gene data show CDR1 as SGHDN and CDR2 as FVKESK. The CDR3 contains 16 residues. This CDR3 is CASSQLAGGPKNIQYF. As DNA, the CDR3 is TGTGCCAGCAGCCAGCTAGCGGGAGGGCCTAAAAACATTCAGTACTTC.

This clone has just one count. The chain joins TRBV19 to TRBJ1-2; 7 nucleotides agree with TRBD1. The CDR3 is made up of 13 amino acids. Germline-derived CDR1 and CDR2 are LNHDA and SQIVND (reference sequence). Trimming at V came to 5 bases and at J to 5 bases, leaving 5 bases not matched to a gene. CDR3 loop: CASSQQGLYGYTF. The DNA of the CDR3 is TGTGCCAGTAGTCAACAGGGGTTATATGGCTACACCTTC.

Written as DNA, the CDR3 is TGTGCCAGCAGCTTGGCCTGGCGTACACCCGGGGAAAAACTGTTTTTT. Protein sequence: CASSLAWRTPGEKLFF. The chain recombines TRBV5-6 with TRBJ1-4, with D unresolved. Germline V gene lookup returns CDR1 SGHDT and CDR2 YYEEEE. Trimming took off 0 bases at V and 8 bases at J, with 17 bases between the two ends. The CDR3 is 16 residues long.

The J gene is TRBJ2-1, the V gene TRBV7-3, with 15 bases identical to TRBD2. The V gene's germline CDR1 is SGHTA and CDR2 FQGTGA. This CDR3 has 24 amino acids. V lost 0 bases, J lost 2 bases, and 20 bases stayed unmatched. The CDR3 nucleotides read TGTGCCAGCAGCTTAACACCGAAAGGGATTCCGGGACTAGCGGGAGGTCAGCCCTACAATGAGCAGTTCTTC. It translates to CASSLTPKGIPGLAGGQPYNEQFF.

The V and J genes are TRBV28 and TRBJ1-3; 7 bases map to TRBD1. From germline, CDR1 is MDHEN and CDR2 SYDVKM. J lost 5 bases, V lost 10 bases, and 5 bases had no gene match. The CDR3 runs to 12 residues. The CDR3: CATGGGRNTIYF. The CDR3, as DNA: TGTGCCACAGGGGGTGGTAGAAACACCATATATTTT. Variable domain in full (rest from reference TRBV28 and TRBJ1-3): DVKVTQSSRYLVKRTGEKVFLECVQDMDHENMFWYRQDPGLGLRLIYFSYDVKMKEKGDIPEGYSVSREKKERFSLILESASTNQTSMYLCATGGGRNTIYFGEGSWLTVV.

This rearrangement joins TRBV30 to TRBJ1-3, with D possibly being TRBD1 (6 bases). V was shortened by 3 bases and J by 2 bases, with 8 bases between the two germline ends. CDR3 size: 13 residues. From germline, CDR1 is GTSNPN and CDR2 SVGIG (reference sequence). The CDR3 sequence is CAWRGGPGNTIYF. The DNA for the CDR3 is TGTGCCTGGAGAGGGGGACCTGGAAACACCATATATTTT.

The chain combines TRBV28 with TRBJ2-7; TRBD2 is a possible D gene (6 bases). V lost 4 bases and J 2 bases, leaving 27 bases between the germline ends. The CDR3 length is 19 residues. The germline V gene has CDR1 MDHEN and CDR2 SYDVKM. The CDR3 DNA reads as TGTGCCAGCAGTTCCGGAAGGAGGGGCATGGGCTGGCAGGCCTACGAGCAGTACTTC. It translates to CASSSGRRGMGWQAYEQYF.

As DNA, the CDR3 is TGTGCCAGCAGCAACCGAGTCAGCAATCAGCCCCAGCATTTT. Its translation is CASSNRVSNQPQHF. This rearrangement joins TRBV28 to TRBJ1-5; D is uncertain. This CDR3 has 14 amino acids. CDR1 is MDHEN and CDR2 is SYDVKM in the germline V gene. V shed 6 bases and J shed 1 base, with 10 bases lying between them.

The V and J genes are TRBV4-2 and TRBJ2-3; 7 nucleotides match TRBD2. V was clipped by 0 bases and J by 6 bases; unmatched bases: 9. Per the germline V gene, CDR1 is LGHNA and CDR2 is YNFKEQ. CDR3 length: 16 amino acids. CDR3 sequence: CASSQDGGGAVDTQYF. For the CDR3, the DNA is TGTGCCAGCAGCCAAGACGGCGGGGGAGCGGTGGATACGCAGTATTTT.

This chain links TRBV28 with TRBJ2-3; D is possibly TRBD1 (6 bases). The length of the CDR3 is 14 residues. Per germline, CDR1 MDHEN and CDR2 SYDVKM. With 6 bases removed from V and 4 bases from J, the gap between germline ends came to 14 bases. The CDR3 spells CASRNRAGADTQYF. CDR3 coding DNA: TGTGCCAGCAGGAATCGGGCAGGGGCAGATACGCAGTATTTT.

The chain employs TRBV6-5 and TRBJ2-7, with D maybe TRBD2 (7 bases). The germline CDR1 and CDR2 sequences are MNHEY and SVGAGI. The CDR3 is 13 amino acids. The ends were cut back, 4 bases at V and 5 bases at J, with 12 bases in the middle. The CDR3 region is CASSSGEGNEQYF. The DNA of the CDR3 is TGTGCCAGCAGTTCAGGGGAGGGGAACGAGCAGTACTTC.

The rearrangement links TRBV6-1 to TRBJ2-7, with D tentatively TRBD1 (5 bases). CDR1 MNHNS and CDR2 SASEGT come from the germline V gene. The CDR3 runs 13 residues. Trimming left V 9 bases short and J 5 bases short, with 17 bases between. The CDR3 DNA sequence: TGTGCCAGTCCAGGGCCCCGTACGAACGAGCAGTACTTC. Its protein is CASPGPRTNEQYF.

The J gene is TRBJ2-1, the V gene TRBV7-2; TRBD2 matches 10 bases. Germline V gives CDR1 SGHTA, CDR2 FQGNSA. The CDR3 totals 17 residues. The V gene end was trimmed by 7 bases and the J gene end by 0 bases; junction bases not matched to a gene: 9. Here the CDR3 reads CASNSGGAFSSYNEQFF. DNA of the CDR3: TGTGCCAGCAACAGCGGGGGGGCCTTTAGCTCCTACAATGAGCAGTTCTTC.

The gene calls are TRBV28 and TRBJ2-7; tentatively, D is TRBD1 (6 bases). Between the trimmed V and J ends, which lost 2 bases and 4 bases, there was a span of 6 bases. The CDR3 has 12 residues. Germline V CDR1 and CDR2: MDHEN, SYDVKM. For the CDR3, the DNA is TGTGCCAGCAGTTTAAGGGGGTACGAGCAGTACTTC. Protein: CASSLRGYEQYF.